This T cell receptor (beta chain) was documented in a study of Ad26.COV2.S vaccination and SARS-CoV-2 variants. Regarding the study as a whole: It was reported that spike-specific CD8+ and CD4+ T cell responses were substantially broad after vaccination.

Comment on this clone: Its antigen is undetermined.

Germline lookup yields CDR1 SNHLY and CDR2 FYNNEI. Trimming left V 5 bases short and J 3 bases short, with 7 bases between. The length of the CDR3 is 12 residues. Treatment given: some 19 received Ad26.COV2.S at low or high dose, single or two shots; roughly five received placebo; per-sample allocation not given. Vaccine and placebo recipients were sampled on day 63 after the first injection. Clones were read by immunoSEQ multiplex PCR, and TCRdb kept only the in-frame ones, dropping some. The sample yields a few hundred thousand clones, over 75% seen once. The chain employs TRBV2 and TRBJ2-5, with a possible D match to TRBD1 (6 bases). The sample here was peripheral blood, taken in a trial of Ad26.COV2.S vaccine versus placebo. The receptor's source is a person aged 18-65 years who received the Ad26.COV2.S COVID-19 vaccine or a placebo. The DNA of the CDR3 is TGTGCCAGCAGTTGGACAGAAGAGACCCAGTACTTC. Translation gives CASSWTEETQYF. The full variable domain, completed using reference TRBV2 and TRBJ2-5, is EPEVTQTPSHQVTQMGQEVILRCVPISNHLYFYWYRQILGQKVEFLVSFYNNEISEKSEIFDDQFSVERPDGSNFTLKIRSTKLEDSAMYFCASSWTEETQYFGPGTRLLVL.